Presented here are 11 T cell receptor beta chains from one specimen sequenced in a study of blood T cell repertoires in COVID-19. Generated by immunoSEQ multiplex PCR, the TCRdb table keeps only in-frame clones and is missing some. Here the sample spans about 190,000 clones, under 80% being singletons. The source material was peripheral blood. The origin of the receptors is a woman between 45 and 60 years old with acute or convalescent COVID-19.

The genes are TRBV7-8 and TRBJ1-1, with 7 bases that match TRBD1. V shed 5 bases, J shed 1 base, and the junction held 4 bases outside the gene matches. This CDR3 has 14 residues. From germline, CDR1 is SGHVS and CDR2 FQNEAQ. The DNA of the CDR3 is TGTGCCAGCAGCCGAGGGACAGAGAACACTGAAGCTTTCTTT. Translation gives CASSRGTENTEAFF.

This clone was counted once. The V and J genes are TRBV6-4 and TRBJ1-2, with D perhaps matching TRBD1 (6 bases). This CDR3 region has 13 residues. V gave up 4 bases and J gave up 8 bases, with 14 bases separating them. In germline, CDR1 is MRHNA, CDR2 SNTAGT. CDR3 DNA sequence: TGTGCCAGCAGTGCCGTAGGGGGGGCCGGCTACACCTTC. This sequence encodes CASSAVGGAGYTF.

The CDR3, as DNA: TGTGCCACCAGCAGATCGGACACCAGGGAAGTCAATCAGCCCCAGCATTTT. Translating gives CATSRSDTREVNQPQHF. This rearrangement joins TRBV15 to TRBJ1-5; possibly TRBD1 for D (5 bases). V was cut by 2 bases and J by 3 bases, with 17 bases left in between. Germline V gene sequence: CDR1 LNHNV, CDR2 YYDKDF (reference sequence). This CDR3 contains 17 residues.

This clone has only one observation. The chain links TRBV19 to TRBJ1-5, with 11 bases fitting TRBD1. Germline V gene lookup returns CDR1 LNHDA and CDR2 SQIVND (reference sequence). Germline trimming cut 6 bases from V and 0 bases from J; bases unmatched to any gene: 16. The CDR3 is 20 amino acids. This CDR3 is CASSGGTGTGGLYSNQPQHF. CDR3 sequence (DNA): TGTGCCAGTAGCGGGGGAACCGGGACAGGGGGTTTGTATAGCAATCAGCCCCAGCATTTT.

The rearrangement joins TRBV25-1 to TRBJ2-1, with 16 bases lining up with TRBD2. The CDR3 runs 18 residues. The V segment lost 6 bases and the J segment 2 bases; nucleotides outside the gene matches: 7. The V gene's germline CDR1 is MGHDK and CDR2 SYGVNS. CDR3 sequence: CASSSGTSGRGAYNEQFF. In DNA form, the CDR3 reads TGTGCCAGCAGCTCCGGGACTAGCGGGAGGGGCGCCTACAATGAGCAGTTCTTC.

This clone was observed a handful of times. The V call is TRBV30, the J call TRBJ1-5; TRBD1 matches at 10 bases. The CDR3 loop spans 15 amino acids. Losses at the gene ends were 5 bases for V and 1 base for J; bases not matched to a gene: 5. Germline CDR1 GTSNPN, CDR2 SVGIG (reference sequence). The CDR3 nucleotides are TGTGCCTGGGGTGGACAGGGGGGGAGCAATCAGCCCCAGCATTTT. This sequence encodes CAWGGQGGSNQPQHF.

The CDR3 DNA follows: TGCGCCAGCAGCCAATCTTCTGTCTACAATGAGCAGTTCTTC. It translates to CASSQSSVYNEQFF. The rearrangement links TRBV4-3 to TRBJ2-1; D is undetermined. The CDR3 covers 14 residues. V shed 2 bases and J shed 3 bases, with 8 bases lying between them. Per germline, CDR1 LGHNA and CDR2 YSLEER.

The rearrangement links TRBV9 to TRBJ1-1; D remains unclear. The V and J ends lost 0 bases and 2 bases respectively, with 8 bases between them. Per the germline V gene, CDR1 is SGDLS and CDR2 is YYNGEE. This CDR3 has 14 amino acids. Here the CDR3 reads CASSVAAGNTEAFF. The CDR3 DNA sequence: TGTGCCAGCAGCGTAGCCGCAGGAAACACTGAAGCTTTCTTT.

This clone was seen only once. The rearrangement uses TRBV2 and TRBJ2-7, with TRBD1 matching over 9 bases. Losses at the gene ends were 6 bases for V and 0 bases for J; bases not matched to a gene: 0. This CDR3 spans 13 amino acids. Germline V gives CDR1 SNHLY, CDR2 FYNNEI. The CDR3 loop is CASRGQGSYEQYF. The CDR3 DNA reads TGTGCCAGCAGGGGACAGGGCTCCTACGAGCAGTACTTC.

The chain combines TRBV19 with TRBJ2-1, with a weak D call TRBD2 (7 bases). Germline V gene data show CDR1 as LNHDA and CDR2 as SQIVND (reference sequence). Trimming took 7 bases from V and 5 from J, leaving 18 bases between them. The CDR3 extends over 15 amino acids. The CDR3 region is CASTRGGAVDNEQFF. Here the CDR3 DNA reads TGTGCCAGTACCCGAGGGGGGGCCGTAGACAATGAGCAGTTCTTC.

The chain links TRBV7-2 to TRBJ2-1; no reliable D call. The CDR3 contains 14 residues. The germline gives CDR1 SGHTA, CDR2 FQGNSA. The V end lost 5 bases, the J end lost 9 bases, and 17 bases lay between the germline ends. CDR3 amino acids: CASSPVRKAVEQFF. Written as DNA, the CDR3 is TGTGCCAGCAGCCCCGTTAGAAAGGCGGTTGAGCAGTTCTTC.